This T cell receptor beta chain was sequenced in a study of early T cells in non-severe SARS-CoV-2 infection. Looking at the study overall: Whole-blood bulk RNA, unsorted, was sequenced, and chains were unpaired.

This CDR3 contains 13 residues. Germline assignment: CDR1 MNHEY and CDR2 SVGEGT. Trimming took 5 bases from V and 14 from J, leaving 20 bases between them. Attached unique molecular identifiers marked individual cDNA molecules. TCRdb itself ran the 5' RACE reads through MiXCR, one entry per CDR3 protein. This sample carries 55,000 to 70,000 distinct CDR3 sequences, 5.6% of them seen once, and the ten largest clones take 6.5% to 8.5%. Findings and caveats of the study: Comparison of clonotypes with VDJdb favored anti-spike CD8 responses while missing private and CD4 specificities.

This clonotype was seen many times. Antigen: not known. The rearrangement links TRBV6-2 or TRBV6-3 to TRBJ2-3, with a possible D match to TRBD2 (5 bases). This sequence was found in an adult who was a healthcare worker with PCR-confirmed SARS-CoV-2 infection or an uninfected control (not recorded which). Sequencing was done on a sample of whole blood. The CDR3 DNA reads TGTGCCAGCAGTGAAGACTATGAAAGACTTCTGTATTTT. This codes for CASSEDYERLLYF.